This T cell receptor beta chain was recovered during a study of early T cells in non-severe SARS-CoV-2 infection (dated by TCRdb to about 2021). In terms of the full investigation: TCR sequencing used bulk RNA from unsorted whole blood, so alpha and beta chains could not be paired.

Germline trimming amounts to 5 bases on V and 0 bases on J, with 4 as the count of junction bases outside the gene matches. From the cysteine through the phenylalanine, the CDR3 covers 15 amino acids. This entry keeps only the CDR3 DNA: 45 bases, framed from base 1. CDR1 and CDR2, per the germline V gene, are MRHNA and SNTAGT. As to this clonotype: The antigen this receptor binds is unknown. No per-base quality is available; no much larger clone lies one base away.

What the authors observed across the whole study: VDJdb matching was skewed toward anti-spike CD8 responses and likely underestimated virus-specific expansions, missing private and CD4 specificities.

Library preparation was by 5' RACE. Sequencing instrument: NextSeq 500. In the TCR library protocol, unique molecular identifiers were attached to individual cDNA molecules to correct for PCR bias and sequencing error. Both TCR alpha and beta chains were sequenced, and tight co-correlation was observed between alpha and beta sequence abundances in each sample. The paper's data handling went like this. V gene, J gene and CDR3 annotation of TCR sequences was performed with Decombinator V4. TCRs were defined as expanded if a significant change between any two time points was detected under a Poisson model with p below 0.0001. TCR abundances were normalised to the total number of TCRs sequenced per sample and were expressed as counts per million. MAIT TCRs were defined by TRAV1-2 paired with TRAJ12, TRAJ20 or TRAJ33, and iNKT TCRs by TRAV10 paired with TRAJ18. VDJdb, accessed 1 November 2021, was searched for CMV, EBV and SARS-CoV-2 annotated TCRs, excluding TCRs annotated for multiple antigens. TCRdb ran its own pipeline on the public reads, namely fastp trimming at Q25 and MiXCR clone calling, and kept in-frame beta chains. All rows with the same CDR3 protein become a single entry with the most common DNA and genes. These V and J calls rely on TCRdb rather than the paper's analysis. This sample holds more than 55,000 distinct CDR3 sequences; roughly an eighth were observed only once. 4% to 4.5% of the sample goes to the ten largest clones.

This was a case-control study nested in a cohort of healthcare workers in London, UK, who had nasopharyngeal swab PCR tests and blood samples taken every week. Healthcare workers were enrolled in the week of the UK lockdown, from 23 to 31 March 2020, and were followed every week for up to roughly 15 weeks. The source of this sequence is an adult who was a healthcare worker with PCR-confirmed SARS-CoV-2 infection or an uninfected control (not recorded which). The sequence is built from TRBV6-4 and TRBJ2-3; TRBD2 fits 8 bases in the junction. Sample: whole blood. The nucleotide sequence reads as follows: TGTGCCAGCAGTTTAACTAGCGGTAGCACAGATACGCAGTATTTT. It is translated as CASSLTSGSTDTQYF.